Described below is a single T cell receptor beta chain sequence and its context. Looked up from germline, CDR1 is SGHRS and CDR2 is YFSETQ. CDR3 length: 14 residues. V lost 3 bases to trimming and J lost 3 bases, with 12 bases between them. The data were obtained in a study of blood T cell repertoires in COVID-19. Turning to the study itself: Nucleic acid was either cDNA or gDNA, and it came from T cells, B-cell-depleted T cells, or PBMCs.

How the authors handled the data: For nucleated cells, counts were estimated from reference gene primer amplification. Assay: immunoSEQ multiplex PCR; the TCRdb copy retains only in-frame clones and omits some. That table is the source of V, J and clone size, and D and trimming were worked out from the DNA. The sample gives 100,000 to 150,000 clones, 84% of which show up once; 10% to 15% is in the top ten. The chain employs TRBV5-1 and TRBJ1-1, with D possibly being TRBD1 (6 bases). Source material: peripheral blood. The sequence came from a woman aged 55-69 years with acute or convalescent COVID-19. Here the CDR3 DNA reads TGCGCCAGCAGCTGGGCAGGGGATCACACTGAAGCTTTCTTT. This sequence encodes CASSWAGDHTEAFF.